Presented here are 19 T cell receptor beta chains from one specimen sequenced in a study of cytomegalovirus exposure and HLA in healthy donors. A multiplex PCR was run with 60 Vbeta primers and 13 Jbeta primers. This table comes from immunoSEQ multiplex PCR, and its TCRdb copy is limited to in-frame clones, with some not included. The sample records around 120,000 clones, over 70% being singletons. The sequenced material came from PBMCs. Source of these receptors: a woman in her thirties or forties in good health and CMV-seronegative.

The CDR3 DNA sequence: TGTGCCAGCAGCTTAACAGGGATCACTGAAGCTTTCTTT. Amino acid sequence: CASSLTGITEAFF. This chain joins TRBV7-9 and TRBJ1-1; possibly TRBD1 for D (6 bases). The CDR3 loop spans 13 amino acids. The ends were cut back, 2 bases at V and 4 bases at J, with 8 bases in the middle. Per germline, CDR1 SEHNR and CDR2 FQNEAQ (reference sequence). The full variable domain, rest sourced from reference TRBV7-9 and TRBJ1-1, is DTGVSQNPRHKITKRGQNVTFRCDPISEHNRLYWYRQTLGQGPEFLTYFQNEAQLEKSRLLSDRFSAERPKGSFSTLEIQRTEQGDSAMYLCASSLTGITEAFFGQGTRLTVV.

The chain links TRBV18 to TRBJ2-1; D not resolved. The ends were cut back, 2 bases at V and 0 bases at J, with 8 bases in the middle. This CDR3 spans 15 amino acids. Germline CDR1 reads KGHSH; CDR2 reads LQKENI. The DNA of the CDR3 is TGTGCCAGCTCACCAGAAATCAGCTCCTACAATGAGCAGTTCTTC. This codes for CASSPEISSYNEQFF.

The rearrangement links TRBV27 to TRBJ1-1, with a possible D match to TRBD1 (6 bases). CDR1 and CDR2 (germline): MNHEY, SMNVEV (reference sequence). This CDR3 has 14 residues. The V end lost 8 bases, the J end lost 1 base, and 14 bases lay between the germline ends. The CDR3 nucleotides read TGTGCCAGCGGCCTACAGGGCCGGAACACTGAAGCTTTCTTT. It is translated as CASGLQGRNTEAFF.

The chain uses TRBV2 and TRBJ1-2, with D possibly being TRBD1 (5 bases). The CDR3 has 15 amino acids. Germline CDR1 and CDR2: SNHLY and FYNNEI. V gave up 2 bases and J gave up 5 bases, with 15 bases separating them. This CDR3 is CASSETGGGTYGYTF. For the CDR3, the DNA is TGTGCCAGCAGTGAAACTGGCGGAGGGACGTATGGCTACACCTTC.

This clone was counted a single time. This sequence joins TRBV7-9 and TRBJ2-3; 7 bases are a match to TRBD2. The V and J ends lost 8 bases and 1 base, in that order; junction bases with no gene match: 9. CDR1 and CDR2 (germline): SEHNR, FQNEAQ (reference sequence). The CDR3 is 15 amino acids. The CDR3 here is CASVLAVLGTDTQYF. In nucleotides, the CDR3 is TGTGCCAGCGTTCTAGCGGTTCTGGGCACAGATACGCAGTATTTT.

The chain has TRBV25-1 and TRBJ1-6; tentative D call: TRBD1 (5 bases). Between the trimmed V and J ends, which lost 1 base and 1 base, there was a span of 8 bases. The CDR3 consists of 16 residues. Per germline, CDR1 MGHDK and CDR2 SYGVNS. The CDR3 spells CASSELGGSYNSPLHF. The CDR3 bases are TGTGCCAGCAGTGAATTGGGGGGATCCTATAATTCACCCCTCCACTTT. Together with reference TRBV25-1 and TRBJ1-6, the CDR3 gives the full variable domain: EADIYQTPRYLVIGTGKKITLECSQTMGHDKMYWYQQDPGMELHLIHYSYGVNSTEKGDLSSESTVSRIRTEHFPLTLESARPSHTSQYLCASSELGGSYNSPLHFGNGTRLTVT.

J is TRBJ2-1 and V is TRBV28, with TRBD2 identical over 9 bases. Germline lookup yields CDR1 MDHEN and CDR2 SYDVKM. This CDR3 has 16 residues. The ends lost 6 bases at V and 5 bases at J; junction bases unmatched: 11. The CDR3 sequence: CASSPTWRGGNNEQFF. CDR3 nucleotides: TGTGCCAGCAGCCCCACTTGGCGGGGGGGAAACAATGAGCAGTTCTTC.

This chain uses TRBV6-5 with TRBJ1-1; D uncertain. Trimming stripped 6 bases from V and 0 bases from J, with 8 bases between. This CDR3 comprises 13 residues. The V gene's germline CDR1 is MNHEY and CDR2 SVGAGI. This CDR3 is CASRLSLNTEAFF. CDR3 bases: TGTGCCAGCAGGCTTAGCCTGAACACTGAAGCTTTCTTT.

A few counts support this clone. The CDR3 DNA reads as TGCGCCAGCAGTGAGGCCGACTCATTGGGCAATGAGCAGTTCTTC. This codes for CASSEADSLGNEQFF. This sequence joins TRBV10-1 and TRBJ2-1; no clear D gene. V lost 2 bases and J 6 bases, leaving 14 bases between the germline ends. The CDR3 is made up of 15 amino acids. Per the germline V gene, CDR1 is WNHNN and CDR2 is SYGVQD (reference sequence).

The rearrangement links TRBV9 to TRBJ2-1, with D perhaps TRBD2 (5 bases). Germline assignment: CDR1 SGDLS and CDR2 YYNGEE. The V and J ends lost 5 bases and 8 bases respectively, with 8 bases between them. There are 11 residues in the CDR3. The CDR3 sequence: CASSRDDEQFF. The DNA for the CDR3 is TGTGCCAGCAGTCGGGATGATGAGCAGTTCTTC.

This chain joins TRBV7-9 and TRBJ2-7; TRBD2 matches 13 bases. CDR1 is SEHNR, CDR2 FQNEAQ, per germline (reference sequence). J gave up 3 bases and V 5 bases, and 4 bases lay outside the gene matches. This CDR3 contains 15 residues. This CDR3 reads CASSLGLAGVYEQYF. The DNA for the CDR3 is TGTGCCAGCAGCCTCGGACTAGCGGGGGTCTACGAGCAGTACTTC.

In regard to this clone: Other DNA sequences in this sample translate to the same CDR3. V gene TRBV7-2 combines with J gene TRBJ2-7, with D unclear. CDR3 length: 12 amino acids. The V end was cut by 6 bases, the J end by 0 bases, with 6 bases between. The germline V gene encodes CDR1 SGHTA and CDR2 FQGNSA. The chain's CDR3 is CASSPSSYEQYF. DNA of the CDR3: TGTGCCAGCAGTCCCTCCTCCTACGAGCAGTACTTC.

This chain links TRBV19 with TRBJ2-2, with 7 nucleotides matching TRBD1. Trimming at V came to 1 base and at J to 5 bases, leaving 4 bases not matched to a gene. Germline CDR1 LNHDA, CDR2 SQIVND (reference sequence). The CDR3 covers 15 residues. CDR3 sequence: CASSIGQGWTGELFF. In DNA, the CDR3 is TGTGCCAGTAGTATAGGACAGGGATGGACCGGGGAGCTGTTTTTT.

CDR3 bases: TGTGCCAGCAGCTCTGGGCCCTACTCTGGAAACACCATATATTTT. It is translated as CASSSGPYSGNTIYF. The rearrangement uses TRBV28 and TRBJ1-3; unclear D gene. Per germline, CDR1 MDHEN and CDR2 SYDVKM. This CDR3 contains 15 residues. V shed 6 bases and J shed 0 bases, with 12 bases lying between them.

V usage is TRBV27 and J usage is TRBJ2-5, with D perhaps matching TRBD2 (5 bases). The J call may be mistaken, given a closer DNA end match to TRBJ2-7. The CDR3 is 15 amino acids. Germline V CDR1 and CDR2: MNHEY, SMNVEV (reference sequence). CDR3 loop: CASRTREFGSYEQYF. The CDR3 DNA follows: TGTGCCAGCAGGACGAGGGAGTTCGGTTCCTACGAGCAGTACTTC.

This clone was seen a handful of times. The V call is TRBV6-1, the J call TRBJ1-5; D call uncertain. CDR1 MNHNS and CDR2 SASEGT come from the germline V gene. Trimming cost V 6 bases and J 4 bases, with 4 bases left between them. The length of the CDR3 is 11 residues. The CDR3 sequence is CASSLNQPQHF. CDR3 DNA: TGTGCCAGCAGCCTTAATCAGCCCCAGCATTTT.

This sequence joins TRBV25-1 and TRBJ2-3, with D hard to call. This CDR3 has 10 residues. V was shortened by 9 bases and J by 4 bases, with 5 bases between the two germline ends. The germline gives CDR1 MGHDK, CDR2 SYGVNS. CDR3 protein: CASFADTQYF. The CDR3 coding sequence is TGTGCCAGTTTCGCAGATACGCAGTATTTT.

The J gene is TRBJ2-1, the V gene TRBV19, with D perhaps TRBD2 (7 bases). Trimming shortened V by 8 bases and J by 6 bases, and 17 bases separated the two germline ends. The germline CDR1 and CDR2 sequences are LNHDA and SQIVND (reference sequence). CDR3 length: 14 amino acids. CDR3 residues: CASGEGGLINEQFF. The CDR3 DNA sequence: TGTGCCAGTGGGGAGGGGGGGCTGATCAATGAGCAGTTCTTC.

This rearrangement joins TRBV27 to TRBJ2-3; 7 nucleotides line up with TRBD2. The V gene's germline CDR1 is MNHEY and CDR2 SMNVEV (reference sequence). J was trimmed by 0 bases and V by 4 bases; bases with no gene match: 4. The CDR3 extends over 15 amino acids. CDR3 nucleotides: TGTGCCAGCAGTTCCCGGACTAGTAGCACAGATACGCAGTATTTT. Protein: CASSSRTSSTDTQYF.